The present T cell receptor (beta chain) was sequenced within a study of cytomegalovirus exposure and HLA in healthy donors. The PCR made use of 60 Vbeta and 13 Jbeta primers. TCRdb keeps only in-frame clones here, not all; method: immunoSEQ multiplex PCR. The repertoire consists of over 95,000 clones, with about 70% occurring once and the leading ten covering about 2%. The study's findings and limits: Confirmation was obtained in vitro that a few CMV-associated chains are specific for CMV antigens.

V was cut by 5 bases and J by 3 bases, with 19 bases left in between. Germline V gene lookup returns CDR1 MNHEY and CDR2 SMNVEV (reference sequence). The CDR3 spans 16 residues. A single count supports this clone. Its antigen is unknown. This TCR was sampled from a human donor in good health. This rearrangement joins TRBV27 to TRBJ2-5; D is unclear. The specimen was PBMCs. CDR3 bases: TGTGCCAGCAGTCCCCTACGCCCCACAGAGAAAGAGACCCAGTACTTC. Residues: CASSPLRPTEKETQYF.